This T cell receptor beta chain is from a study of shared clonotypes between healthy human individuals. Across the whole study: Three plates each covered CD4 naive and memory; CD8 naive two, CD8 memory one. Notes on the study in general: Generally, naive subsets (rather than memory subsets) showed larger estimated richness. It was the non-shared clonotypes that had lower generation probabilities than clonotypes shared by all four donors.

For each subset, genomic DNA was distributed in equal portions over several immunoSEQ plates. Assay used: immunoSEQ multiplex PCR; TCRdb lists only in-frame clones, some missing. Among under 2,000,000 clones listed, about 95% were seen once. Only CD45RO-negative cells positively selected for CCR7 counted as naive CD8 cells, so terminally differentiated effector memory CD45RA+ cells were excluded. The CDR3 runs 13 residues. Germline CDR1 and CDR2: SSHAT and FNYEAQ (reference sequence). About this clone: Antigen specificity is unknown. Its ends do not fully match the called genes, so a read error is possible.

The sequenced material came from naive CD8+ T cells sorted from blood. This chain joins TRBV7-7 and TRBJ2-7, with D possibly being TRBD2 (5 bases). This TCR was recovered from a man younger than 30 in good health. The CDR3 DNA is TGTGCTAGCAGCTTGGACTGGGCCTACGAGCAGTACTTC. Translation gives CASSLDWAYEQYF.